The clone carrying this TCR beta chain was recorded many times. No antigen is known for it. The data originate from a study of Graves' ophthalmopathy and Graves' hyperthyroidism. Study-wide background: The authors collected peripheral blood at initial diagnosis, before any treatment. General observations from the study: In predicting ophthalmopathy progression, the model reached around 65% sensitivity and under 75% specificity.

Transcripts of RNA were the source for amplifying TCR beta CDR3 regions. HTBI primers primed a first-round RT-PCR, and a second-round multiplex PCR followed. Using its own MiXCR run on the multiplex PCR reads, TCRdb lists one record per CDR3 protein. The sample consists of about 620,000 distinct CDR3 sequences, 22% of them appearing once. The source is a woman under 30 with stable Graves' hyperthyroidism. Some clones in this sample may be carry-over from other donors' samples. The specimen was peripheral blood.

DNA for the CDR3: TGCGCCAGCAGCTTGGATTACAGGGTCGGAGGCTACACCTTC. Amino acid sequence: CASSLDYRVGGYTF. The genes are TRBV5-1 and TRBJ1-2; possibly TRBD1 for D (6 bases). V lost 0 bases to trimming and J lost 8 bases, with 14 bases between them. The CDR3 has 14 amino acids. The V gene's germline CDR1 is SGHRS and CDR2 YFSETQ.